The clone carrying this T cell receptor beta chain was seen more than once but under ten times. Combining iRepertoire HTBI primers with Arm-PCR of CDR3 regions, the authors built TCR beta libraries. TCRdb ran MiXCR on the multiplex PCR reads and lists one entry per CDR3 protein. In the table there are 650,000 to 700,000 distinct CDR3 sequences, around 30% of which are singletons. CDR1 and CDR2 from the germline V gene are SGHTA and FQGNSA. Trimming removed 5 bases from V and 11 bases from J, with 28 bases in between. CDR3 length: 18 residues. The sample is drawn from a study of regulatory T cells in long-lasting Graves disease. The time point denotes: persistent/refractory GD, antithyroid drugs over 5 years with positive TRAb. RNA extracted from PBMCs served as the sequencing template.

The material sequenced was peripheral blood mononuclear cells (PBMCs), taken when the disease was refractory, from a patient treated with antithyroid drugs. The chain employs TRBV7-2 and TRBJ1-6, with D possibly being TRBD1 (5 bases). The TCR originated in a female donor with Graves disease. CDR3 DNA sequence: TGTGCCAGCAGCCGAACGAGGACGGGGGAACTTTCATCTCCACCCCTCCACTTT. Residues: CASSRTRTGELSSPPLHF.